The 11 T cell receptor beta chains below come from one sample, sequenced in a study of cytotoxic CD8 clonotypes in ibrutinib-treated CLL. Repertoires were generated with immunoSEQ multiplex PCR, while TCRdb's copy carries only in-frame clones and drops some. The sample carries fewer than 200,000 clones, around 80% recorded once. The sample here was PBMCs, taken after 24 months of ibrutinib treatment. These receptors were taken from a human donor with chronic lymphocytic leukemia.

The V and J genes are TRBV5-1 and TRBJ2-1; 8 bases are shared with TRBD2. This CDR3 is 13 amino acids long. Unmatched junction bases numbered 2, after V lost 3 bases and J lost 6 bases. The V gene's germline CDR1 is SGHRS and CDR2 YFSETQ. The CDR3 DNA follows: TGCGCCAGCAGCTCCGGGGGGGCCAATGAGCAGTTCTTC. It encodes CASSSGGANEQFF.

The genes are TRBV7-7 and TRBJ1-4; 7 bases line up with TRBD1. J lost 3 bases, V lost 5 bases, and 3 bases had no gene match. This CDR3 comprises 14 residues. Germline V gives CDR1 SSHAT, CDR2 FNYEAQ (reference sequence). The CDR3 nucleotides read TGTGCCAGCAGCCCAGGACAGGCTAATGAAAAACTGTTTTTT. Translation: CASSPGQANEKLFF.

The chain employs TRBV2 and TRBJ2-1; D is perhaps TRBD2 (6 bases). In germline, CDR1 is SNHLY, CDR2 FYNNEI. Trimming shortened V by 4 bases and J by 7 bases, and 17 bases separated the two germline ends. The CDR3 is made up of 15 amino acids. This chain's CDR3 is CASSVTGVFPNEQFF. The DNA of the CDR3 is TGTGCCAGCAGTGTGACGGGAGTATTTCCGAATGAGCAGTTCTTC.

The V and J genes are TRBV29-1 and TRBJ1-4; maybe TRBD1 (6 bases). The germline V gene has CDR1 SQVTM and CDR2 ANQGSEA. V dropped 0 bases and J dropped 3 bases, with 8 bases sitting between them. The CDR3 consists of 14 residues. CDR3 protein: CSVEDTGPNEKLFF. The CDR3 nucleotides are TGCAGCGTTGAAGACACAGGGCCTAATGAAAAACTGTTTTTT.

V usage is TRBV11-2 and J usage is TRBJ2-1; TRBD2 matches 9 bases. Germline V gives CDR1 SGHAT, CDR2 FQNNGV. The CDR3 runs 16 residues. J was trimmed by 12 bases and V by 1 base; bases with no gene match: 13. This CDR3 is CASSLGLAGRTKRQFF. The CDR3 DNA sequence: TGTGCCAGCAGCTTAGGGCTAGCGGGGAGAACAAAGAGGCAGTTCTTC.

Many counts were recorded for this clone. The rearrangement joins TRBV28 to TRBJ1-1; 7 bases are shared with TRBD1. Germline V gives CDR1 MDHEN, CDR2 SYDVKM. This CDR3 contains 14 residues. Losses at the gene ends were 6 bases for V and 8 bases for J; bases not matched to a gene: 12. The CDR3 DNA is TGTGCCAGCAGGGACAGGAGGGGTGTATCAGAAGCTTTCTTT. It codes for CASRDRRGVSEAFF.

The chain links TRBV7-6 to TRBJ2-7; D assignment may be TRBD1 or TRBD2 (5 bases each). The CDR3 sequence is 12 residues long. The germline gives CDR1 SGHVS, CDR2 FNYEAQ. V was trimmed by 6 bases and J by 3 bases, leaving 9 bases between them. The CDR3 spells CASSPGSYEQYF. The CDR3 region has the DNA TGTGCCAGCAGTCCAGGGAGCTACGAGCAGTACTTC.

CDR3 sequence reads: CASKGQSLGAGELFF. DNA for the CDR3: TGTGCCAGCAAAGGGCAGTCCCTTGGGGCCGGGGAGCTGTTTTTT. The chain combines TRBV5-5 with TRBJ2-2; D is undetermined. The CDR3 loop spans 15 amino acids. Trimming cost V 6 bases and J 6 bases, with 18 bases left between them. Germline V CDR1 and CDR2: SGHKS, YYEKEE (reference sequence).

The chain employs TRBV7-2 and TRBJ2-7, with TRBD1 matching over 8 bases. V lost 5 bases to trimming and J lost 3 bases; unmatched junction nucleotides: 6. The CDR3 runs to 14 residues. The germline V gene encodes CDR1 SGHTA and CDR2 FQGNSA. The CDR3: CASSPYDRGYEQYF. The CDR3 DNA sequence: TGTGCCAGCAGCCCTTACGACAGGGGCTACGAGCAGTACTTC.

In the case of this clone: This CDR3 is also generated by other DNA sequences in the sample. V and J are TRBV5-1 and TRBJ1-2, with D tentatively TRBD1 (6 bases). The CDR3 contains 14 residues. Germline lookup yields CDR1 SGHRS and CDR2 YFSETQ. V dropped 0 bases and J dropped 2 bases, with 8 bases sitting between them. The chain's CDR3 is CASSLGTANYGYTF. In nucleotides, the CDR3 is TGCGCCAGCAGCTTGGGGACAGCAAACTATGGCTACACCTTC.

This clone was recorded only once. The chain joins TRBV19 to TRBJ2-7; tentatively, D is TRBD1 or TRBD2 (5 bases each). The CDR3 has 14 residues. V was trimmed by 5 bases and J by 2 bases, leaving 13 bases between them. CDR1 is LNHDA and CDR2 is SQIVND in the germline V gene (reference sequence). CDR3: CASSPGTSTYEQYF. The CDR3 DNA follows: TGTGCCAGTAGTCCCGGGACCTCCACCTACGAGCAGTACTTC. Complete variable domain (other parts from reference TRBV19 and TRBJ2-7): DGGITQSPKYLFRKEGQNVTLSCEQNLNHDAMYWYRQDPGQGLRLIYYSQIVNDFQKGDIAEGYSVSREKKESFPLTVTSAQKNPTAFYLCASSPGTSTYEQYFGPGTRLTVT.